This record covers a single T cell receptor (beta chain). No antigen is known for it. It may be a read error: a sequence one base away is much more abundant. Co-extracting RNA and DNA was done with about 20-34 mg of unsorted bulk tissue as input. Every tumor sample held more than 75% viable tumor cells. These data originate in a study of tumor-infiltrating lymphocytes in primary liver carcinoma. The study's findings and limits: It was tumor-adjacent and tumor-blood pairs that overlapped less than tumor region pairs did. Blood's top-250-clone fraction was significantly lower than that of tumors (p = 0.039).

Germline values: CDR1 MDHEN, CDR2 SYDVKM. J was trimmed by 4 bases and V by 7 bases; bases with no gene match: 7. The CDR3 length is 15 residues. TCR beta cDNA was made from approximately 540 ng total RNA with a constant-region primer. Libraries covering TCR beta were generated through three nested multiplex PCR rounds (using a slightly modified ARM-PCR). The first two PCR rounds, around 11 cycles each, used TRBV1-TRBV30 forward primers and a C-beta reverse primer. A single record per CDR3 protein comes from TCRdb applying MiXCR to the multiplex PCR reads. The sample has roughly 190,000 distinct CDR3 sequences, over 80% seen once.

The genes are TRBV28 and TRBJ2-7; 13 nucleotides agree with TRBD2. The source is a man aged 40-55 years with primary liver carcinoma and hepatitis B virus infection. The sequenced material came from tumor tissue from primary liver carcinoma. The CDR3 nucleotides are TGTGCCAGCAACCTAACTAGCGGGAGGGCGTACGAGCAGTACTTC. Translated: CASNLTSGRAYEQYF.